The clone carrying this T cell receptor beta chain was seen many times. This sample stems from a study of CD8+CD57+ T cells in acquired aplastic anemia. V was clipped by 3 bases and J by 6 bases, with 19 bases between them. Germline-derived CDR1 and CDR2 are ENHRY and SYGVKD. The CDR3 totals 16 residues. Patients chosen for sequencing had shown CD8+CD57+ cell expansion by flow cytometry. The template used for profiling TCR beta VDJ and CDR3 was genomic DNA. TCRdb passed the reads through MiXCR, listing each CDR3 protein once. The sample shows 130,000 or so distinct CDR3 sequences, about 60% of them seen only once.

This rearrangement joins TRBV10-3 to TRBJ2-3; maybe TRBD1 (5 bases). Sample: sorted CD4+, CD8+, or CD8+CD57+ T cells (not recorded which) from PBMCs. The clonotype comes from a human donor with aplastic anemia. CDR3 bases: TGTGCCATCAGTGAATTGATCAGGGCAAACGGTGATACGCAGTATTTT. Translating it yields CAISELIRANGDTQYF.